Shown below are 19 T cell receptor beta chains from a single sample sequenced in a study of T cell repertoires in cytomegalovirus infection (dated by TCRdb to between 2019 and 2020). Sequenced on an Illumina HiSeq 1500. TCRdb applied fastp at Q25 and MiXCR to the public reads, then kept only in-frame beta chains. Merged by CDR3 protein, the rows form single entries marked with the most common genes and DNA. This sample has hundreds of thousands of distinct CDR3 sequences in its table, and about a sixth of those were observed once. The ten largest clones represent roughly 9% of the sample. The sequencing input was PBMCs. All receptors come from a human donor in good health (CMV status not recorded). Some clones in this sample may be carry-over from other donors' samples.

The CDR3 sequence is CASARTALNEKLFF. The CDR3 nucleotides are TGTGCCAGCGCAAGGACAGCATTGAATGAAAAACTGTTTTTT. The genes are TRBV6-2 or TRBV6-3 and TRBJ1-4, with D possibly being TRBD1 (6 bases). This CDR3 is built from 14 residues. V was shortened by 8 bases and J by 5 bases, with 15 bases between the two germline ends. The germline CDR1 and CDR2 sequences are MNHEY and SVGEGT.

This clonotype was counted many times. The V and J genes are TRBV12-5 and TRBJ2-4, with a weak D call TRBD2 (5 bases). The CDR3 is 13 residues long. Germline-derived CDR1 and CDR2 are LGHNT and FRNRAP. V shed 4 bases and J shed 9 bases, with 13 bases lying between them. The CDR3 spells CASGYGSGGIQYF. Written as DNA, the CDR3 is TGTGCTAGTGGTTACGGCAGTGGAGGCATTCAGTACTTC. The whole variable domain, remainder taken from reference TRBV12-5 and TRBJ2-4, is DARVTQTPRHKVTEMGQEVTMRCQPILGHNTVFWYRQTMMQGLELLAYFRNRAPLDDSGMPKDRFSAEMPDATLATLKIQPSEPRDSAVYFCASGYGSGGIQYFGAGTRLSVL.

The J gene is TRBJ1-3, the V gene TRBV7-2, with D uncertain. The CDR3 consists of 15 residues. Germline CDR1 reads SGHTA; CDR2 reads FQGNSA. Trimming removed 1 base from V and 4 bases from J, with 11 bases in between. CDR3 DNA sequence: TGTGCCAGCAGCTTAGGGCCCCTGGAAGGAAACACCATATATTTT. Translated: CASSLGPLEGNTIYF.

The rearrangement uses TRBV7-9 and TRBJ2-2, with 8 bases lining up with TRBD2. V trimming: 6 bases; J trimming: 3 bases; junction bases outside the gene matches: 15. There are 18 residues in the CDR3. Germline V gene data show CDR1 as SEHNR and CDR2 as FQNEAQ (reference sequence). The CDR3, as DNA: TGTGCCAGCAGTTCCATGGACAACCCCGGGAGGGACACCGGGGAGCTGTTTTTT. Translating gives CASSSMDNPGRDTGELFF.

This clonotype was detected many times. V is TRBV2 and J is TRBJ1-1; 7 bases are shared with TRBD1. This CDR3 is 12 amino acids long. With 6 bases clipped from V and 5 bases from J, the junction kept 3 bases outside the gene matches. The germline CDR1 and CDR2 sequences are SNHLY and FYNNEI. CDR3 in DNA: TGTGCCAGCAGAGAGACAGGGACTGAAGCTTTCTTT. This gives the protein CASRETGTEAFF. Filled out from reference TRBV2 and TRBJ1-1, the complete variable domain reads EPEVTQTPSHQVTQMGQEVILRCVPISNHLYFYWYRQILGQKVEFLVSFYNNEISEKSEIFDDQFSVERPDGSNFTLKIRSTKLEDSAMYFCASRETGTEAFFGQGTRLTVV.

This clonotype turned up a few times. The rearrangement joins TRBV12-3 or TRBV12-4 to TRBJ2-3, with a possible D match to TRBD2 (5 bases). V was clipped by 4 bases and J by 5 bases, with 7 bases between them. The CDR3 runs 12 residues. The CDR3 reads CASSWAGDTQYF. CDR3 DNA: TGTGCCAGCAGTTGGGCGGGAGATACGCAGTATTTT.

This clonotype was seen only a few times. The V gene is TRBV20-1, the J gene TRBJ2-5; D not resolved. This CDR3 is 12 amino acids long. The ends were cut back, 1 base at V and 5 bases at J, with 8 bases in the middle. Germline V gene sequence: CDR1 DFQATT, CDR2 SNEGSKA (reference sequence). The CDR3 coding sequence is TGCAGTGCTAGAGGGGGTGGTGAGACCCAGTACTTC. Protein product: CSARGGGETQYF.

The rearrangement uses TRBV27 and TRBJ2-7, with no clear D. Trimming shortened V by 2 bases and J by 1 base, and 9 bases separated the two germline ends. This CDR3 comprises 14 residues. Germline V gene sequence: CDR1 MNHEY, CDR2 SMNVEV (reference sequence). The CDR3 DNA sequence: TGTGCCAGCAGTTTAGGGGTCAGATCCTACGAGCAGTACTTC. As protein: CASSLGVRSYEQYF.

This clonotype was counted only a few times. J is TRBJ2-3 and V is TRBV28, with a weak D call TRBD1 (5 bases). V was pared by 4 bases and J by 0 bases, with 20 bases between. Germline V gene data show CDR1 as MDHEN and CDR2 as SYDVKM. The CDR3 sequence is 18 residues long. The CDR3 here is CASSYLSSYQGSTDTQYF. The CDR3 DNA follows: TGTGCCAGCAGTTACCTATCGTCCTATCAGGGAAGCACAGATACGCAGTATTTT.

V usage is TRBV12-3 or TRBV12-4 and J usage is TRBJ1-1, with TRBD1 matching 9 bases. The CDR3 has 11 residues. Trimming at V came to 8 bases and at J to 11 bases, leaving 6 bases not matched to a gene. The chain's CDR3 is CASPQGAIAFF. In DNA, the CDR3 is TGTGCCAGCCCACAGGGGGCGATTGCTTTCTTT.

This clonotype came up a few times. The V and J genes are TRBV7-9 and TRBJ2-5; D is ambiguous. Germline assignment: CDR1 SEHNR and CDR2 FQNEAQ (reference sequence). V dropped 3 bases and J dropped 0 bases, with 8 bases sitting between them. The CDR3 consists of 14 residues. In DNA, the CDR3 is TGTGCCAGCAGCTTGGCAACAAACCAAGAGACCCAGTACTTC. It codes for CASSLATNQETQYF.

This clonotype was picked up a small number of times. The CDR3 loop is CASSPEFSRGEQYF. The CDR3 DNA reads as TGTGCCAGCAGCCCCGAGTTCTCTCGCGGCGAGCAGTACTTC. The V gene is TRBV7-9, the J gene TRBJ2-7; no definite D call. The CDR3 consists of 14 residues. With 5 bases removed from V and 6 bases from J, the gap between germline ends came to 17 bases. From germline, CDR1 is SEHNR and CDR2 FQNEAQ (reference sequence).

The chain joins TRBV12-3 or TRBV12-4 to TRBJ1-4; D not resolved. Trimming took off 6 bases at V and 6 bases at J, with 5 bases between the two ends. The CDR3 length is 11 residues. The CDR3 DNA is TGTGCCAGCAGGAGATATGAAAAACTGTTTTTT. This encodes CASRRYEKLFF.

This clonotype was seen more than once but under ten times. V usage is TRBV10-3 and J usage is TRBJ2-1; the match to TRBD2 covers 9 bases. V gave up 6 bases and J gave up 8 bases; unmatched junction bases: 8. The CDR3 runs 14 residues. The V gene's germline CDR1 is ENHRY and CDR2 SYGVKD. The CDR3 is CAIREAGGRDEQFF. The DNA for the CDR3 is TGTGCCATCAGGGAGGCGGGAGGGCGGGATGAGCAGTTCTTC.

The chain recombines TRBV5-4 with TRBJ2-1; TRBD2 agrees at 7 bases. The germline V gene encodes CDR1 SGHNT and CDR2 YYREEE (reference sequence). Unmatched junction bases numbered 13, after V lost 3 bases and J lost 7 bases. This CDR3 comprises 16 residues. The CDR3 DNA reads TGTGCCAGCAGCTACCCCCGGTTGGGGGAGGGGAATGAGCAGTTCTTC. It translates to CASSYPRLGEGNEQFF.

This clonotype was seen a handful of times. The genes are TRBV5-1 and TRBJ2-4; D perhaps matches TRBD2 (5 bases). The germline V gene encodes CDR1 SGHRS and CDR2 YFSETQ. The CDR3 contains 14 residues. V lost 0 bases and J lost 8, with 12 bases in between. The DNA of the CDR3 is TGCGCCAGCAGCTTGGGAGGCCCCGGGGACATTCAGTACTTC. It translates to CASSLGGPGDIQYF.

This clonotype was detected a few times. The chain joins TRBV6-1 to TRBJ2-2, with 9 bases lining up with TRBD2. V lost 6 bases, J lost 7 bases, and 9 bases stayed unmatched. The CDR3 consists of 15 residues. The germline V gene has CDR1 MNHNS and CDR2 SASEGT. The CDR3, as DNA: TGTGCCAGCAGGATAGCGGGAGTGTCGGTCGGGGAGCTGTTTTTT. Protein product: CASRIAGVSVGELFF.

The chain links TRBV7-8 to TRBJ2-3; D may correspond to TRBD1 or TRBD2 (6 bases each). Germline CDR1 SGHVS, CDR2 FQNEAQ. V lost 5 bases and J lost 4, with 16 bases in between. The CDR3 is 15 amino acids. CDR3 protein: CASSLRGASADTQYF. The CDR3 DNA is TGTGCCAGCAGCCTGAGGGGGGCCAGCGCAGATACGCAGTATTTT. Together with reference TRBV7-8 and TRBJ2-3, the CDR3 gives the full variable domain: GAGVSQSPRYKVAKRGQDVALRCDPISGHVSLFWYQQALGQGPEFLTYFQNEAQLDKSGLPSDRFFAERPEGSVSTLKIQRTQQEDSAVYLCASSLRGASADTQYFGPGTRLTVL.

This chain links TRBV9 with TRBJ2-3; 7 bases align to TRBD1. Germline-derived CDR1 and CDR2 are SGDLS and YYNGEE. V trimming: 4 bases; J trimming: 0 bases; junction bases outside the gene matches: 11. The CDR3 is 17 residues long. As DNA, the CDR3 is TGTGCCAGCAGCAGACGGACAGGCCTAATCAGCACAGATACGCAGTATTTT. Amino acid sequence: CASSRRTGLISTDTQYF.